The rows below give T cell receptor beta chains drawn from one sample of a study of shared clonotypes between healthy human individuals. Using immunoSEQ multiplex PCR, the repertoire was profiled, and TCRdb retains in-frame clones only, with some absent. The profile shows about 2.4 million clones, more than 85% of them singletons. Material: naive CD4+ T cells from PBMCs. The receptor source for this set is a young man in good health. Some clones in this sample may be carry-over from other donors' samples. The CDR3 runs from the conserved cysteine through the conserved F or W. A D gene is named only where the DNA matches it firmly. Size tells how often a clone was seen (once, few, many) or the class of an expanded clone, and some rows leave it out.

>TRBV7-9|NA|TRBJ2-5|NA
TGTGCCAGCAGCTTCGGCCGGGCCCGGAGGGACCGCCAAAAAGAGACCCAGTACTTC
CASSFGRARRDRQKETQYF
>TRBV7-2|NA|TRBJ1-4|NA
TGTGCCAGCAGCTTAGGAGGGGGGGCCAATGAAAAACTGTTTTTT
CASSLGGGANEKLFF
>TRBV5-6|NA|TRBJ1-6|NA
TGTGCCAGCAGCTTGGACAGGAATTCACCCCTCCACTTT
CASSLDRNSPLHF
>TRBV18|NA|TRBJ2-5|NA
TGTGCCAGCTCACCACCTGGAATCCTACGTGGGGAGACCCAGTACTTC
CASSPPGILRGETQYF
>TRBV2|NA|TRBJ1-2|NA
TGTGCCAGCAGGGTGTTCTATGGCTACACCTTC
CASRVFYGYTF
>TRBV6-5|NA|TRBJ1-4|TRBD1
TGTGCCAGCAGTTACCTGGACAGGGGTAATGAAAAACTGTTTTTT
CASSYLDRGNEKLFF
>TRBV7-9|NA|TRBJ2-7|NA
TGTGCCAGCATGGCCCCCGGAGGGTCCTACGAGCAGTACTTC
CASMAPGGSYEQYF
>TRBV28|once|TRBJ2-7|TRBD2
TGTGCCAGCAGCCCGGGGGGTGGCCCACAATACGAGCAGTACTTC
CASSPGGGPQYEQYF
>TRBV7-2|NA|TRBJ2-3|TRBD2
TGTGCCAGCAGCTTATGGCGGGAGGGCCGGGGCACAGATACGCAGTATTTT
CASSLWREGRGTDTQYF
>TRBV7-9|NA|TRBJ1-6|TRBD1
TGTGCCAGCAGGCAAACGGGACAGGGGAATTCACCCCTCCACTTT
CASRQTGQGNSPLHF
>TRBV6-5|NA|TRBJ1-1|NA
TGTGCCAGTCTCGGGTTTGCTGAAGCTTTCTTT
CASLGFAEAFF
>TRBV19|NA|TRBJ1-3|NA
TGTGCCAGTAGTATATCGGCAGGGGCGCTTCCTGGAAACACCATATATTTT
CASSISAGALPGNTIYF
>TRBV2|once|TRBJ2-1|NA
TGTGCCACTCCGACTGAGGGGAATTACAATGAGCAGTTCTTC
CATPTEGNYNEQFF
>TRBV10-3|NA|TRBJ2-7|NA
TGTCCTTGGCTCGAGCAGTACTTC
CPWLEQYF
>TRBV10-1|few|TRBJ2-6|NA
TGCGCCAGCGCCCCCTCTGGGGCCAACGTCCTGACTTTC
CASAPSGANVLTF
>TRBV5-8|NA|TRBJ2-7|TRBD1
TGTGCCAGCAGCTTCGGACAGGGGTCGTCCTACGAGCAGTACTTC
CASSFGQGSSYEQYF
>TRBV2|NA|TRBJ1-1|NA
TGTGCCAGCAGTGAACAGGGAAAGAACACTGAAGCTTTCTTT
CASSEQGKNTEAFF
>TRBV7-2|NA|TRBJ1-1|NA
TGTGCCAGCAGCTTAGTATCGTGGGGATACACTGAAGCTTTCTTT
CASSLVSWGYTEAFF
>TRBV11-2|NA|TRBJ2-3|NA
TGTGCCAGCAGCATGCGGACGGCGACAGATACGCAGTATTTT
CASSMRTATDTQYF
>TRBV18|NA|TRBJ1-3|NA
TGTGCCAGCTCACCAAGCAGCCCCTCGGGTGGAAACACCATATATTTT
CASSPSSPSGGNTIYF
>TRBV29-1|NA|TRBJ1-1|NA
TGCAGCGCTTATTCAACGGGGCACTCTGAAGCTTTCTTT
CSAYSTGHSEAFF
>TRBV2|NA|TRBJ2-7|NA
TGTGCCAGCAGTTGGGACCGGGATAACTACGAGCAGTACTTC
CASSWDRDNYEQYF
>TRBV7-9|NA|TRBJ1-5|NA
TGTGCCAGCAGCTTGGACAGTTGGAATCAGCCCCAGCATTTT
CASSLDSWNQPQHF
>TRBV4-2|once|TRBJ2-2|NA
TGTGCCAGCAGCCAAGGGACTTCTCGTCAAGCCGGGGAGCTGTTTTTT
CASSQGTSRQAGELFF
>TRBV10-3|NA|TRBJ2-1|NA
TGTGCCATCAGTGAGTCGCTGCGGGCCTCCTACAATGAGCAGTTCTTC
CAISESLRASYNEQFF
>TRBV7-2|once|TRBJ2-1|NA
TGTGCCAGCAGCTTAGACGGAGGGGCGGAGCAGTTCTTC
CASSLDGGAEQFF
>TRBV14|NA|TRBJ2-3|TRBD2
TGTGCCAGCAGCGCGGGACTAGCGGGACCCAACACAGATACGCAGTATTTT
CASSAGLAGPNTDTQYF
>TRBV5-1|NA|TRBJ2-7|NA
TGCGCCAGCAGCTTGACTGCGGGCAGCTCCTACGAGCAGTACTTC
CASSLTAGSSYEQYF
>TRBV25-1|NA|TRBJ2-7|NA
TGTGCCAGCAATACCGGGACATCGGTCTACGAGCAGTACTTC
CASNTGTSVYEQYF
>TRBV27|NA|TRBJ1-4|NA
TGTGCCAGCAGTTTATTGGGGAGGGAAGGGAAAAAACTGTTTTTT
CASSLLGREGKKLFF
>TRBV28|NA|TRBJ2-7|TRBD2
TGTGCCAGCAGTACCCCACTAGCGGGAGTTCGGTACGAGCAGTACTTC
CASSTPLAGVRYEQYF
>TRBV2|NA|TRBJ2-1|TRBD2
TGTGCCAGCAGTGCTCTAGCGGCCAATGAGCAGTTCTTC
CASSALAANEQFF
>TRBV27|NA|TRBJ1-1|NA
TGTGCCAGCCCGCGCACGGGAACCCGCAACACTGAAGCTTTCTTT
CASPRTGTRNTEAFF
>TRBV27|NA|TRBJ2-5|NA
TGTGCCAGCAGTCCCCGTCCGAGTAGGCAAGAGACCCAGTACTTC
CASSPRPSRQETQYF
>TRBV23-1|NA|TRBJ1-3|TRBD1
TGCGCCAGCAGTCGGGACAGGGGCCGACCGGACAACACCATATATTTT
CASSRDRGRPDNTIYF
>TRBV19|few|TRBJ1-3|NA
TGTGCCAGTAGTACATGGGGGCCCATCTCTGGAAACACCATATATTTT
CASSTWGPISGNTIYF
>TRBV5-1|NA|TRBJ2-1|TRBD2
TGCGCCAGCAGCTCCCGCCCCGGGACTAGCGGGATGTTCTCCTACAATGAGCAGTTCTTC
CASSSRPGTSGMFSYNEQFF
>TRBV5-4|NA|TRBJ2-7|TRBD2
TGTGCCAGCAGCCTGCTTGGGGGGAGGGCCTACGAGCAGTACTTC
CASSLLGGRAYEQYF
>TRBV18|NA|TRBJ2-5|NA
TGTGCCAGTTCCGGATCGGGATCCCAGGAGACCCAGTACTTC
CASSGSGSQETQYF
>TRBV18|NA|TRBJ1-3|NA
TGTGCCACCAGAAAACCGGGGGACCTCTCTGGAAACACCATATATTTT
CATRKPGDLSGNTIYF
>TRBV18|NA|TRBJ2-1|TRBD2
TGTGCCAGCTCACCCATGACTAGCGGGATCGTCGAGCAGTTCTTC
CASSPMTSGIVEQFF
>TRBV7-2|few|TRBJ1-2|TRBD1
TGTGCCAGCAGCTTACAGGGGGCTGATGGCTACACCTTC
CASSLQGADGYTF
>TRBV5-1|few|TRBJ2-3|NA
TGCGCCAGCAGCCCGGGACCCACAGATACGCAGTATTTT
CASSPGPTDTQYF
>TRBV28|NA|TRBJ2-6|TRBD1
TGTGCCAGCAGTTCGTTGGCAGGGGGCTCGTTTGGGGCCAACGTCCTGACTTTC
CASSSLAGGSFGANVLTF
>TRBV28|NA|TRBJ1-2|TRBD1
TGTGCCAGCAAGATCGGACAGGGGGCGCAAGGCTACACCTTC
CASKIGQGAQGYTF
>TRBV28|NA|TRBJ2-7|TRBD2
TGTGCCAGCAATGGGGGGCGGACTAGCGGTTACGAGCAGTACTTC
CASNGGRTSGYEQYF
>TRBV29-1|NA|TRBJ2-6|TRBD2
TGCAGCGTTGTTAGCGGGGGCCTCTCTGGGGCCAACGTCCTGACTTTC
CSVVSGGLSGANVLTF
>TRBV28|NA|TRBJ1-1|NA
TGTGCCAGCAGGGCAATCACTGAAGCTTTCTTT
CASRAITEAFF
>TRBV6-5|NA|TRBJ1-2|NA
TGTGCCAGCAGTTACTCGATTTGGGATCTTTTCTATGGCTACACCTTC
CASSYSIWDLFYGYTF
>TRBV9|NA|TRBJ2-2|NA
TGTGCCAGCTACCCCTGGGGGACTGCCGCGAACACCGGGGAGCTGTTTTTT
CASYPWGTAANTGELFF
>TRBV2|NA|TRBJ1-2|TRBD1
TGTGCCAGCATGACAGGGTTCAACTATGGCTACACCTTC
CASMTGFNYGYTF
>TRBV7-9|few|TRBJ1-2|NA
TGTGCCAGCAGCTTTGAGGTCTATGGCTACACCTTC
CASSFEVYGYTF
>TRBV28|NA|TRBJ2-7|NA
TGTGCCTGTTCGGGCTATGAGTCGTACGAGCAGTACTTC
CACSGYESYEQYF
>TRBV6-6|NA|TRBJ2-7|NA
TGTGCCAGCAGTGGGGGGACAGTCCCCTACGAGCAGTACTTC
CASSGGTVPYEQYF
>TRBV5-4|once|TRBJ2-1|TRBD1
TGTGCCAGCAGCCACAAGGGGACAGGGGCCTACAATGAGCAGTTCTTC
CASSHKGTGAYNEQFF
>TRBV4-2|NA|TRBJ1-2|NA
TGTGCCAGCAGCCCTCCCTTTGGGGATAACTATGGCTACACCTTC
CASSPPFGDNYGYTF